In this sample, the clone carrying this T cell receptor (beta chain) turned up a few times. Antigen specificity is unknown. The entry originates in a study of T-cell reconstitution after alpha-beta-depleted transplantation in children. Germline V lookup: CDR1 MDHEN, CDR2 SYDVKM. Trimming left V 6 bases short and J 1 base short, with 16 bases between. This CDR3 contains 15 residues. Preparing the TCRbeta library involved the use of unique molecular identifiers. TCRdb ran MiXCR on the PCR reads and lists one entry per CDR3 protein. Of 300,000 to 400,000 distinct CDR3 sequences in the sample, roughly 17% are singletons; the top ten hold around 41%. The study, taken as a whole, reports: There were reportedly several hundred expanded graft clones from which alpha-beta T cells came about two months after transplant. A year had passed since transplant, and T-cell counts and diversity by then came mostly from newly produced T cells. Surviving recipient T cells and thymic progenitors produced the high day-60 TCRbeta diversity seen in some patients.

The receptor was isolated from a male patient between 2 and 15 years old who had a stem cell transplant for acute lymphoblastic leukemia, so the T cells may come from the graft donor. The sample in question was PBMCs, mostly from graft donor cells, obtained 360 days after TCRalphabeta/CD19-depleted stem cell transplant. The V and J genes are TRBV28 and TRBJ2-7; D unclear. Here the CDR3 reads CASSPFWQLSYEQYF. The CDR3 DNA follows: TGTGCCAGCAGCCCCTTTTGGCAGCTATCCTACGAGCAGTACTTC.